The subject of this entry is one T cell receptor beta chain. These data originate in a study of T cell changes during pregnancy in multiple sclerosis. The assay was immunoSEQ multiplex PCR, and TCRdb's table has in-frame clones only and misses some. The repertoire holds tens of thousands of clones, with 94% as singletons. The length of the CDR3 is 15 residues. V was shortened by 4 bases and J by 1 base, with 12 bases between the two germline ends. Germline V lookup: CDR1 MNHEY, CDR2 SMNVEV (reference sequence). This specimen was CD4+ T cells from peripheral blood mononuclear cells, taken after pregnancy. The chain carries TRBV27 and TRBJ2-3, with a tentative D call TRBD2 (6 bases). This TCR derives from a female donor with multiple sclerosis, enrolled in a pregnancy study. CDR3 amino acids: CASSSPWGGTDTQYF. In DNA, the CDR3 is TGTGCCAGCAGTTCCCCTTGGGGGGGCACAGATACGCAGTATTTT.